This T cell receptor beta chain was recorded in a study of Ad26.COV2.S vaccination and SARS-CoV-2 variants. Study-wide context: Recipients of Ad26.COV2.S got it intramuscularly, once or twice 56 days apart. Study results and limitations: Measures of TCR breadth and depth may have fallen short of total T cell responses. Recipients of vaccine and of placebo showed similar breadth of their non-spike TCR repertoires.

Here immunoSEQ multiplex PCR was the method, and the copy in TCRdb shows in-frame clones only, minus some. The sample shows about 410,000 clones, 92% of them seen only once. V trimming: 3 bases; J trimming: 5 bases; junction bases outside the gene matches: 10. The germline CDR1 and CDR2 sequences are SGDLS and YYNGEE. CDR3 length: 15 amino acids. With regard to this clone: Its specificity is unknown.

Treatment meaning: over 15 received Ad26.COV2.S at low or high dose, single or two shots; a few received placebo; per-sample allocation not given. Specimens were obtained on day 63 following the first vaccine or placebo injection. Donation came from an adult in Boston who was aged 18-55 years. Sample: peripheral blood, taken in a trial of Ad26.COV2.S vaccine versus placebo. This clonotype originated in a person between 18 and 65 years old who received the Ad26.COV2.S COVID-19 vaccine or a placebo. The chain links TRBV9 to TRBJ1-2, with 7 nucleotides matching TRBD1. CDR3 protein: CASSGERGQRYGYTF. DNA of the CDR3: TGTGCCAGCAGCGGGGAGCGGGGACAGCGGTATGGCTACACCTTC.